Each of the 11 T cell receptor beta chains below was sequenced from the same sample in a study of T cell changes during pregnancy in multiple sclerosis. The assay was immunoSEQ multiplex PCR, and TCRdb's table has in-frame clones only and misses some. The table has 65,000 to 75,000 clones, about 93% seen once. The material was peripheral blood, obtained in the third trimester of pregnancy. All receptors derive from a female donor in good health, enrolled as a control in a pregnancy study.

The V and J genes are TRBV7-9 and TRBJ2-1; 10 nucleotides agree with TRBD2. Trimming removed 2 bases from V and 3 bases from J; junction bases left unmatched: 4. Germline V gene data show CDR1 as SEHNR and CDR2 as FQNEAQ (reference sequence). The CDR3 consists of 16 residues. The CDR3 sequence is CASSLSGGARYNEQFF. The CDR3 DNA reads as TGTGCCAGCAGCTTAAGCGGGGGGGCCCGCTACAATGAGCAGTTCTTC.

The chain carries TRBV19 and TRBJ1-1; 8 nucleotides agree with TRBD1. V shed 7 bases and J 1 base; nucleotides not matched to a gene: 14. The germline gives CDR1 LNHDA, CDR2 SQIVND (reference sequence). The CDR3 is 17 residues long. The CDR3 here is CASTQTGTGGGNTEAFF. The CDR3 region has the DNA TGTGCCAGTACCCAAACGGGGACAGGCGGCGGGAACACTGAAGCTTTCTTT.

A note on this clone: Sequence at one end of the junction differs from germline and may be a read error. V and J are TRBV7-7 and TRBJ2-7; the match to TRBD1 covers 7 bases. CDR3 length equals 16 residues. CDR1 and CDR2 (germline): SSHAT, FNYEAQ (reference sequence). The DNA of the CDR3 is TGTGCTAGCAGCCCCCGTCCCAGGGGGAACTCCTACGAGCAGTACTTC. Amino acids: CASSPRPRGNSYEQYF.

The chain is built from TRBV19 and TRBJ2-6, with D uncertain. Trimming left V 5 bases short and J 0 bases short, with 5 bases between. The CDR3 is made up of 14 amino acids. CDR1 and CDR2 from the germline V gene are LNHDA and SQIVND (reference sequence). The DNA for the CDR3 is TGTGCCAGTAGTGAGGTCTCTGGGGCCAACGTCCTGACTTTC. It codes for CASSEVSGANVLTF. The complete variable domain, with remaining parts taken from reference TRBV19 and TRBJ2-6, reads DGGITQSPKYLFRKEGQNVTLSCEQNLNHDAMYWYRQDPGQGLRLIYYSQIVNDFQKGDIAEGYSVSREKKESFPLTVTSAQKNPTAFYLCASSEVSGANVLTFGAGSRLTVL.

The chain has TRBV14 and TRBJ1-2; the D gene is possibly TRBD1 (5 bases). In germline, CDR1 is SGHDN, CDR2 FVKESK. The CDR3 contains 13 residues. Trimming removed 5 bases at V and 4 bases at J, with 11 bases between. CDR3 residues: CASSKQDTYGYTF. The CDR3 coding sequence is TGTGCCAGCAGCAAACAGGATACCTATGGCTACACCTTC.

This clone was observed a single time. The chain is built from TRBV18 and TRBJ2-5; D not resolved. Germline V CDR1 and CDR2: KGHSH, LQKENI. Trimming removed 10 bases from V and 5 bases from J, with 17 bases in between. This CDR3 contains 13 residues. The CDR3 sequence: CATSDSAVETQYF. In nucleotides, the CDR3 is TGTGCCACGTCTGACTCGGCGGTGGAGACCCAGTACTTC.

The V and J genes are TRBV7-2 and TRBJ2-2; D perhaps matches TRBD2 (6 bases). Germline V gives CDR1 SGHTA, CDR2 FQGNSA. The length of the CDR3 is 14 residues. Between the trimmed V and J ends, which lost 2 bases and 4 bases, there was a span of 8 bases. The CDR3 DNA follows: TGTGCCAGCAGCTTACACGGGGGCACCGGGGAGCTGTTTTTT. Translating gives CASSLHGGTGELFF.

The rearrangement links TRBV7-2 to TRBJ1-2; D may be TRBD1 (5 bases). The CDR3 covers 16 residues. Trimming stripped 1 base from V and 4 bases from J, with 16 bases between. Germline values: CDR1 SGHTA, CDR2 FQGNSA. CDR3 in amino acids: CASSLVTLGRAYGYTF. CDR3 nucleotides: TGTGCCAGCAGCTTAGTGACGTTGGGCAGGGCCTATGGCTACACCTTC.

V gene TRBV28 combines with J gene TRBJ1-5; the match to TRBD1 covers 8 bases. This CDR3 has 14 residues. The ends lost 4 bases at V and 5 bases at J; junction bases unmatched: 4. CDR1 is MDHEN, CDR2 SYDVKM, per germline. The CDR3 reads CASSWEQGDQPQHF. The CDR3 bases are TGTGCCAGCAGTTGGGAACAGGGGGATCAGCCCCAGCATTTT.

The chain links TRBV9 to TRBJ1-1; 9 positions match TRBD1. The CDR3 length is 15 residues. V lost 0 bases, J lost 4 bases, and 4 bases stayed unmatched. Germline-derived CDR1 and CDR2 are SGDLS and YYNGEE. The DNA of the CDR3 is TGTGCCAGCAGCGTAGGCGGGACAGGGCCCACTGAAGCTTTCTTT. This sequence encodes CASSVGGTGPTEAFF. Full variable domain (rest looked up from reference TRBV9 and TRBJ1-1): DSGVTQTPKHLITATGQRVTLRCSPRSGDLSVYWYQQSLDQGLQFLIQYYNGEERAKGNILERFSAQQFPDLHSELNLSSLELGDSALYFCASSVGGTGPTEAFFGQGTRLTVV.

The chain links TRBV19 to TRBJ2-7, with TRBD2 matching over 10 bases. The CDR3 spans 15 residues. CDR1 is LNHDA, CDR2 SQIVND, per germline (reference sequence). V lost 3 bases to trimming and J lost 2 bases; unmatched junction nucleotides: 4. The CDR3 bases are TGTGCCAGTAGTATGAGGACTAGCGGACCCTACGAGCAGTACTTC. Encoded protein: CASSMRTSGPYEQYF.